Sequencing of this T cell receptor (beta chain) was carried out in a study of shared clonotypes between healthy human individuals. Study summary: Donors were a couple of women and a few men aged 18 to 49.

Germline-derived CDR1 and CDR2 are SGHNT and YENEEA. The CDR3 contains 15 residues. V lost 3 bases and J lost 3, with 14 bases in between. Several immunoSEQ plates held equal portions of the genomic DNA taken from each subset. The data were produced by immunoSEQ multiplex PCR, yet TCRdb's version contains in-frame clones alone and is incomplete. The top ten clones hold 0.45% of a sample with over a million clones, under 99% of them seen once. This clonotype was sampled from a man aged 25-45 years in good health. The sample taken for sequencing was naive CD4+ T cells sorted from blood. As for subset: CD45RA+ positively selected. The chain combines TRBV11-3 with TRBJ2-5; either TRBD1 or TRBD2 may fit D (5 bases each). CDR3 region: CASSLGLLGEETQYF. CDR3 DNA: TGTGCCAGCAGCTTGGGCCTTTTGGGGGAAGAGACCCAGTACTTC.